Shown below are 15 T cell receptor beta chains from a single sample sequenced in a study of blood T cell repertoires in COVID-19. TCRdb keeps only in-frame clones here, not all; method: immunoSEQ multiplex PCR. This sample has roughly 380,000 clones; around 91% occur once, and the top ten carry about 1.4%. The specimen sequenced was peripheral blood. These receptor sequences come from a woman in her thirties or forties with COVID-19, enrolled during active disease.

This chain uses TRBV7-9 with TRBJ2-3; TRBD2 is a possible D gene (5 bases). The CDR3 has 14 amino acids. Germline CDR1 and CDR2: SEHNR and FQNEAQ (reference sequence). V was clipped by 2 bases and J by 2 bases, with 8 bases between them. The CDR3 is CASSLSEVTDTQYF. DNA for the CDR3: TGTGCCAGCAGCTTATCGGAGGTCACAGATACGCAGTATTTT.

The chain employs TRBV5-1 and TRBJ1-2; TRBD1 matches at 10 bases. The germline V gene has CDR1 SGHRS and CDR2 YFSETQ. The CDR3 spans 14 residues. V trimming: 4 bases; J trimming: 7 bases; junction bases outside the gene matches: 7. The CDR3 DNA reads as TGCGCCAGCAGCGAACGACAGGGGGCGCTTGGCTACACCTTC. It encodes CASSERQGALGYTF.

This chain joins TRBV27 and TRBJ1-4, with 11 bases aligning to TRBD1. With 5 bases clipped from V and 5 bases from J, the junction kept 7 bases outside the gene matches. Germline V gives CDR1 MNHEY, CDR2 SMNVEV (reference sequence). This CDR3 region has 16 residues. CDR3 in DNA: TGTGCCAGCAGTCCCTACGGACAGGGGGCGAATGAAAAACTGTTTTTT. Residues: CASSPYGQGANEKLFF.

The chain is built from TRBV20-1 and TRBJ1-3; tentative D call: TRBD1 (5 bases). Trimming stripped 3 bases from V and 0 bases from J, with 9 bases between. Germline V CDR1 and CDR2: DFQATT, SNEGSKA (reference sequence). The CDR3 runs to 14 residues. This chain's CDR3 is CSASQGRSGNTIYF. CDR3 nucleotide sequence: TGCAGTGCTAGTCAGGGCCGCTCTGGAAACACCATATATTTT.

V is TRBV19 and J is TRBJ1-4; TRBD1 is a possible D gene (5 bases). Trimming took off 5 bases at V and 1 base at J, with 17 bases between the two ends. The CDR3 spans 17 residues. In germline, CDR1 is LNHDA, CDR2 SQIVND (reference sequence). This chain's CDR3 is CASSQPGVIVTNEKLFF. The DNA for the CDR3 is TGTGCCAGTAGTCAGCCGGGGGTGATCGTAACTAATGAAAAACTGTTTTTT.

The V gene is TRBV6-5, the J gene TRBJ1-1, with unresolved D. From germline, CDR1 is MNHEY and CDR2 SVGAGI. The CDR3 sequence is 14 residues long. The V end was cut by 6 bases, the J end by 4 bases, with 15 bases between. CDR3 region: CASSTVGGPTEAFF. CDR3 nucleotide sequence: TGTGCCAGCAGCACCGTGGGTGGGCCCACTGAAGCTTTCTTT.

The chain has TRBV11-3 and TRBJ2-5; TRBD1 aligns across 7 bases. The length of the CDR3 is 15 residues. Germline CDR1 SGHNT, CDR2 YENEEA. J was trimmed by 5 bases and V by 1 base; bases with no gene match: 7. In DNA form, the CDR3 reads TGTGCCAGCAGCTTAGTCCTAGGGGGCGGGGAGACCCAGTACTTC. It yields the protein CASSLVLGGGETQYF.

The chain is built from TRBV9 and TRBJ2-1, with 7 bases lining up with TRBD1. With V trimmed by 7 bases and J by 7 bases, 11 bases remained unmatched. CDR1 and CDR2 (germline): SGDLS, YYNGEE. This CDR3 contains 14 residues. The CDR3 DNA reads as TGTGCCAGCCGACCCCGGACAGGAGCGAATGAGCAGTTCTTC. Its translation is CASRPRTGANEQFF.

The rearrangement uses TRBV28 and TRBJ2-7; D may be TRBD2 (6 bases). The germline V gene has CDR1 MDHEN and CDR2 SYDVKM. CDR3 length: 12 amino acids. V lost 5 bases and J lost 3, with 8 bases in between. CDR3 residues: CASSPGSYEQYF. CDR3 DNA: TGTGCCAGCAGTCCCGGGAGCTACGAGCAGTACTTC.

The chain joins TRBV30 to TRBJ1-1, with 8 bases lining up with TRBD1. Germline CDR1 is GTSNPN and CDR2 is SVGIG (reference sequence). CDR3 length: 14 residues. The trim removed 1 base at V and 1 base at J, leaving 2 bases unmatched. CDR3 residues: CAWSGTGRNTEAFF. CDR3 nucleotide sequence: TGTGCCTGGAGTGGGACAGGGCGGAACACTGAAGCTTTCTTT.

The CDR3 sequence: CASSYPAGGVQPQHF. The CDR3 DNA reads as TGTGCCAGCAGTTACCCGGCGGGGGGGGTTCAGCCCCAGCATTTT. The chain couples TRBV6-2 or TRBV6-3 to TRBJ1-5, with a possible D match to TRBD1 (5 bases). V was shortened by 2 bases and J by 6 bases, with 14 bases between the two germline ends. CDR1 and CDR2 from the germline V gene are MNHEY and SVGEGT. This CDR3 has 15 residues.

The genes are TRBV3-1 (or the pseudogene TRBV3-2) and TRBJ1-4; D perhaps matches TRBD1 (5 bases). Germline loops: CDR1 LGHDT, CDR2 YNNKEL (reference sequence). This CDR3 is built from 15 residues. The V end was cut by 5 bases, the J end by 8 bases, with 18 bases between. CDR3 residues: CASSAGLPNAEKLFF. The DNA of the CDR3 is TGTGCCAGCAGCGCGGGACTTCCAAATGCGGAAAAACTGTTTTTT.

The chain is built from TRBV27 and TRBJ2-3, with 8 bases matching TRBD1. Trimming cost V 8 bases and J 5 bases; bases outside gene matches: 9. Germline CDR1 MNHEY, CDR2 SMNVEV (reference sequence). The CDR3 totals 14 residues. CDR3 amino acids: CASYGPGGRDTQYF. The CDR3 DNA is TGTGCCAGCTACGGCCCAGGGGGCAGAGATACGCAGTATTTT.

This chain uses TRBV6-5 with TRBJ1-1; a weak D match, TRBD1 (5 bases). Germline V gene data show CDR1 as MNHEY and CDR2 as SVGAGI. There are 14 residues in the CDR3. V shed 4 bases and J shed 6 bases, with 15 bases lying between them. The CDR3 region has the DNA TGTGCCAGCAGTTCAGCCTTTCGGGGGGCTGAAGCTTTCTTT. Its protein product is CASSSAFRGAEAFF.

This chain uses TRBV5-4 with TRBJ2-5; a possible D gene is TRBD1 (6 bases). V was clipped by 4 bases and J by 5 bases, with 12 bases between them. Germline assignment: CDR1 SGHNT and CDR2 YYREEE (reference sequence). This CDR3 comprises 13 residues. CDR3: CASSLRGGETQYF. CDR3 coding DNA: TGTGCCAGCAGCCTCAGGGGCGGCGAGACCCAGTACTTC.